The next 10 T cell receptor beta chains were all read from a single sample in a study of preoperative IRX-2 immunotherapy in early breast cancer. This table comes from immunoSEQ multiplex PCR, and its TCRdb copy is limited to in-frame clones, with some not included. Among about 98,000 clones listed, 86% were seen once. Treatment of the sample: preoperative locoregional IRX-2 cytokine immunotherapy. The sample in question was tumor tissue, obtained after IRX-2 immunotherapy. The receptors derive from a human donor with breast cancer.

There are a few counts of this clone. One end of the junction varies from germline; a read error may be responsible. This sequence joins TRBV6-8 and TRBJ2-7, with 8 bases that match TRBD1. Germline V gene lookup returns CDR1 MNHGY and CDR2 SAAAGT. This CDR3 spans 14 amino acids. The CDR3 nucleotides read TGTGCCATCAGTTGGACAGGGAAATCCTACGAGCAGTACTTC. Its translation: CAISWTGKSYEQYF.

The V and J genes are TRBV19 and TRBJ2-2; tentative D call: TRBD2 (6 bases). With 1 base removed from V and 0 bases from J, the gap between germline ends came to 9 bases. The CDR3 contains 16 residues. Germline-derived CDR1 and CDR2 are LNHDA and SQIVND (reference sequence). The CDR3 is CASSIGPSANTGELFF. The CDR3 DNA reads as TGTGCCAGTAGTATAGGTCCTAGCGCGAACACCGGGGAGCTGTTTTTT.

V gene TRBV19 combines with J gene TRBJ1-2, with D possibly matching TRBD1 (5 bases). The CDR3 is 14 amino acids. V was pared by 3 bases and J by 3 bases, with 11 bases between. In germline, CDR1 is LNHDA, CDR2 SQIVND (reference sequence). In DNA, the CDR3 is TGTGCCAGTAGTATCTGGGGGAACGACTATGGCTACACCTTC. This gives the protein CASSIWGNDYGYTF.

The rearrangement links TRBV18 to TRBJ2-5; D ambiguous. The ends were cut back, 2 bases at V and 5 bases at J, with 15 bases in the middle. There are 15 residues in the CDR3. In germline, CDR1 is KGHSH, CDR2 LQKENI. The CDR3 DNA sequence: TGTGCCAGCTCACCAGTCTTGCAGGAGTGGGAGACCCAGTACTTC. Its translation: CASSPVLQEWETQYF.

This chain links TRBV18 with TRBJ2-2; 9 bases fit TRBD2. The V segment lost 6 bases and the J segment 4 bases; nucleotides outside the gene matches: 9. CDR3 length equals 16 residues. Germline V gene data show CDR1 as KGHSH and CDR2 as LQKENI. CDR3 sequence reads: CASSPSASGTTGELFF. CDR3 nucleotides: TGTGCCAGCTCGCCTTCGGCTAGCGGGACCACCGGGGAGCTGTTTTTT.

This chain connects TRBV6-8 to TRBJ2-1, with 9 bases lining up with TRBD2. V lost 8 bases and J lost 2; bases outside the gene matches: 4. The CDR3 contains 14 residues. The germline V gene encodes CDR1 MNHGY and CDR2 SAAAGT. The CDR3 reads CASDLAGTYNEQFF. As DNA, the CDR3 is TGTGCCAGCGATCTAGCGGGAACCTACAATGAGCAGTTCTTC.

This rearrangement joins TRBV19 to TRBJ2-6; possible D gene TRBD1, 5 bases. The CDR3 covers 14 residues. Germline V gene sequence: CDR1 LNHDA, CDR2 SQIVND (reference sequence). Deletions cut 10 bases from V and 4 bases from J, with 14 bases between. CDR3 sequence reads: CATRQNRGANVLTF. The CDR3 nucleotides are TGTGCCACAAGACAGAATCGAGGGGCCAACGTCCTGACTTTC.

As concerns this clone: One end of the junction does not line up with germline, which may come from a read error. The chain is built from TRBV6-4 and TRBJ2-5; D gene ambiguous. Germline V lookup: CDR1 MRHNA, CDR2 SNTAGT. This CDR3 comprises 12 residues. The DNA of the CDR3 is TGTGCCATCAGTGCCTCCCCGGAGACCCAGTACTTC. Encoded protein: CAISASPETQYF.

The chain links TRBV18 to TRBJ2-2, with D perhaps matching TRBD2 (6 bases). This CDR3 has 15 amino acids. The V and J ends lost 3 bases and 5 bases respectively, with 13 bases between them. Looked up from germline, CDR1 is KGHSH and CDR2 is LQKENI. DNA for the CDR3: TGTGCCAGCTCACCGGGAGGCCTAGGGACCGGGGAGCTGTTTTTT. Residues: CASSPGGLGTGELFF. Full variable domain (remainder filled in from reference TRBV18 and TRBJ2-2): NAGVMQNPRHLVRRRGQEARLRCSPMKGHSHVYWYRQLPEEGLKFMVYLQKENIIDESGMPKERFSAEFPKEGPSILRIQQVVRGDSAAYFCASSPGGLGTGELFFGEGSRLTVL.

This CDR3 reads CASSTTGLNTEAFF. For the CDR3, the DNA is TGTGCCAGCAGCACGACAGGGTTGAACACTGAAGCTTTCTTT. The chain links TRBV28 to TRBJ1-1; TRBD1 matches at 7 bases. CDR3 length: 14 amino acids. The V and J ends lost 6 bases and 0 bases, in that order; junction bases with no gene match: 4. Germline V CDR1 and CDR2: MDHEN, SYDVKM. The full variable domain, its missing parts supplied by reference TRBV28 and TRBJ1-1, is DVKVTQSSRYLVKRTGEKVFLECVQDMDHENMFWYRQDPGLGLRLIYFSYDVKMKEKGDIPEGYSVSREKKERFSLILESASTNQTSMYLCASSTTGLNTEAFFGQGTRLTVV.